This TCR beta chain was retrieved from a study of blood T cell repertoires in COVID-19. This clone was observed once. Trimming left V 1 base short and J 3 bases short, with 9 bases between. CDR3 size: 14 residues. Germline values: CDR1 SEHNR, CDR2 FQNEAQ (reference sequence). Per the original methods: Reference gene primer amplification yielded estimated nucleated cell counts. Some clones are missing from TCRdb's copy, which holds only in-frame ones; the method was immunoSEQ multiplex PCR. The V and J calls and the clone size are those of that table, but D and trimming were determined from the DNA. The profile shows a few hundred thousand clones, about 85% of them singletons.

The TCR comes from a man aged 45-65 years who had recovered from COVID-19. The sequencing input was peripheral blood. The rearrangement joins TRBV7-9 to TRBJ2-5; the D is unclear. The CDR3 coding sequence is TGTGCCAGCAGCTTAGGGCTAGTTAAAGAGACCCAGTACTTC. This sequence encodes CASSLGLVKETQYF.